The following is a T cell receptor (beta chain) sequence with its context. The data derive from a study of T cell changes during pregnancy in multiple sclerosis. The CDR3 extends over 15 amino acids. V was clipped by 4 bases and J by 3 bases, with 16 bases between them. The germline gives CDR1 SEHNR, CDR2 FQNEAQ (reference sequence). TCRdb keeps only in-frame clones here, not all; method: immunoSEQ multiplex PCR. The table has fewer than 13,000 clones, roughly 89% seen once. The rearrangement joins TRBV7-9 to TRBJ2-7; tentatively, D is TRBD1 (7 bases). The sample here was CD8+ T cells from peripheral blood mononuclear cells, taken in the first trimester of pregnancy. The sequence was obtained from a female donor in good health, enrolled as a control in a pregnancy study. CDR3 residues: CASSSPGGNIYEQYF. CDR3 in DNA: TGTGCCAGCAGCTCTCCAGGGGGGAATATCTACGAGCAGTACTTC.